One sample yielded the 17 T cell receptor beta chains listed below, sequenced in a study of response to subunit inactivated influenza vaccine. Each CDR3 protein gets one entry after TCRdb re-called the RT-PCR reads with MiXCR. The sample records hundreds of thousands of distinct CDR3 sequences, approximately 10% being singletons. The sample was also reused in another study, on T cells expressing NK-cell markers. That source reports: Synthesis of TCR beta cDNA relied on 5'RACE template switching carrying UMIs.

Source: PBMCs from blood, taken on the day of vaccination. The receptor set was obtained from a man aged 50 or older who received an inactivated influenza vaccine.

This clonotype has a handful of counts. The gene calls are TRBV5-1 and TRBJ2-2; 7 bases map to TRBD1. V shed 2 bases, J shed 6 bases, and the junction held 13 bases outside the gene matches. Germline V lookup: CDR1 SGHRS, CDR2 YFSETQ. The CDR3 runs 17 residues. The CDR3 DNA reads TGCGCCAGCAGCTTTGGACAGGACATTCCCAGTCCCGGGGAGCTGTTTTTT. As protein: CASSFGQDIPSPGELFF.

This clonotype has just a few counts. The V and J genes are TRBV7-6 and TRBJ2-3; D is ambiguous. Trimming removed 4 bases from V and 5 bases from J, with 10 bases in between. The germline V gene encodes CDR1 SGHVS and CDR2 FNYEAQ. The CDR3 is 13 residues long. DNA for the CDR3: TGTGCCAGCAGCTGGGGAAGTAGAGATACGCAGTATTTT. This translates into CASSWGSRDTQYF.

This clonotype was counted a few times. The rearrangement joins TRBV10-3 to TRBJ2-3; D call uncertain. Between the trimmed V and J ends, which lost 7 bases and 0 bases, there was a span of 8 bases. CDR1 ENHRY and CDR2 SYGVKD come from the germline V gene. The CDR3 runs 13 residues. The CDR3 nucleotides are TGTGCCATCATGGGAACTAGCACAGATACGCAGTATTTT. Its translation is CAIMGTSTDTQYF.

This clonotype has ten or more counts. Written as DNA, the CDR3 is TGTGCCAGCAGGGGCCTAGCGGGGTCCTACGAGCAGTACTTC. As protein: CASRGLAGSYEQYF. V is TRBV6-2 or TRBV6-3 and J is TRBJ2-7, with 9 bases identical to TRBD2. The V segment lost 6 bases and the J segment 1 base; nucleotides outside the gene matches: 4. CDR3 length: 14 amino acids. The V gene's germline CDR1 is MNHEY and CDR2 SVGEGT.

This clonotype was picked up many times. The V gene is TRBV29-1, the J gene TRBJ2-3; D is uncertain. The CDR3 runs to 14 residues. With 6 bases removed from V and 0 bases from J, the gap between germline ends came to 13 bases. Per the germline V gene, CDR1 is SQVTM and CDR2 is ANQGSEA. Here the CDR3 DNA reads TGCAGCGTCGCCGTGGTGAGCAGCACAGATACGCAGTATTTT. Translation: CSVAVVSSTDTQYF.

This clonotype was picked up one time. The chain recombines TRBV7-6 with TRBJ2-2, with D possibly TRBD1 on 6 matching bases. Per germline, CDR1 SGHVS and CDR2 FNYEAQ. V was trimmed by 10 bases and J by 5 bases, leaving 14 bases between them. The CDR3 extends over 13 amino acids. This CDR3 is CAIDPTGTGELFF. The DNA of the CDR3 is TGTGCCATCGACCCTACAGGGACCGGGGAGCTGTTTTTT.

In its sample, this clonotype was seen a few times. This chain uses TRBV6-1 with TRBJ2-7, with 8 nucleotides matching TRBD1. CDR3 length equals 16 residues. Germline values: CDR1 MNHNS, CDR2 SASEGT. V shed 6 bases and J 1 base; nucleotides not matched to a gene: 11. The CDR3 loop reads CASRTPSGQASYEQYF. CDR3 in DNA: TGTGCCAGCAGAACACCTTCGGGACAGGCTTCCTACGAGCAGTACTTC.

The sample holds many counts of this clonotype. The chain recombines TRBV12-3 or TRBV12-4 with TRBJ1-1, with TRBD1 matching over 7 bases. The CDR3 has 15 amino acids. The V segment lost 4 bases and the J segment 11 bases; nucleotides outside the gene matches: 16. DNA of the CDR3: TGTGCCAGCAGTTATCCGGACAGGCAAAGGGGAAGGGCTTTCTTT. Protein: CASSYPDRQRGRAFF.

The chain uses TRBV10-3 and TRBJ2-7, with 12 bases aligning to TRBD2. V shed 4 bases, J shed 2 bases, and the junction held 3 bases outside the gene matches. This CDR3 has 15 amino acids. Germline CDR1 ENHRY, CDR2 SYGVKD. The CDR3 region is CAISVGTSGPYEQYF. The CDR3 DNA follows: TGTGCCATCAGTGTCGGGACTAGCGGGCCCTACGAGCAGTACTTC.

This clonotype was counted only a few times. V is TRBV24-1 and J is TRBJ2-3; D gene ambiguous. Between the trimmed V and J ends, which lost 4 bases and 0 bases, there was a span of 13 bases. Germline CDR1 KGHDR, CDR2 SFDVKD. The CDR3 is 16 residues long. The chain's CDR3 is CATSDGIHTSTDTQYF. The DNA for the CDR3 is TGTGCCACCAGTGACGGTATCCACACCAGCACAGATACGCAGTATTTT.

The V and J genes are TRBV29-1 and TRBJ2-7; D may match TRBD1 or TRBD2 (6 bases each). The CDR3 has 13 amino acids. Trimming took 6 bases from V and 2 from J, leaving 14 bases between them. CDR1 SQVTM and CDR2 ANQGSEA come from the germline V gene. This CDR3 reads CSVGGRGTYEQYF. The DNA of the CDR3 is TGCAGCGTGGGGGGCAGGGGCACCTACGAGCAGTACTTC.

CDR3 region: CASSLIWRGPSSYEQYF. CDR3 DNA sequence: TGCGCCAGCAGCTTGATTTGGCGGGGGCCGAGCTCCTACGAGCAGTACTTC. The rearrangement joins TRBV5-1 to TRBJ2-7; the D gene is possibly TRBD2 (7 bases). V shed 1 base and J shed 0 bases, with 17 bases lying between them. Germline V CDR1 and CDR2: SGHRS, YFSETQ. The CDR3 sequence is 17 residues long.

This clonotype has just a few counts. The V call is TRBV12-3 or TRBV12-4, the J call TRBJ2-4; 8 bases line up with TRBD1. CDR3 length equals 15 residues. Unmatched junction bases numbered 8, after V lost 3 bases and J lost 7 bases. The CDR3 DNA reads TGTGCCAGCAGTTTCAGGGGGCGGGTAAGGAACATTCAGTACTTC. It is translated as CASSFRGRVRNIQYF.

The J gene is TRBJ1-1, the V gene TRBV4-3; no clear D gene. Germline V gives CDR1 LGHNA, CDR2 YSLEER. The V end lost 0 bases, the J end lost 1 base, and 12 bases lay between the germline ends. CDR3 length: 16 residues. The CDR3 bases are TGCGCCAGCAGCCAAGAGGTCTGGACTCCGAACACTGAAGCTTTCTTT. Its translation: CASSQEVWTPNTEAFF.

There are many counts of this clonotype. This chain uses TRBV12-3 or TRBV12-4 with TRBJ1-3, with D possibly matching TRBD1 (5 bases). The CDR3 has 14 amino acids. Trimming left V 6 bases short and J 0 bases short, with 9 bases between. The CDR3 region has the DNA TGTGCCAGCAGAACGACAGACTCTGGAAACACCATATATTTT. Translating it yields CASRTTDSGNTIYF.

The chain is built from TRBV6-5 and TRBJ2-1; 7 nucleotides agree with TRBD2. This CDR3 has 16 amino acids. J gave up 7 bases and V 2 bases, and 11 bases lay outside the gene matches. CDR1 MNHEY and CDR2 SVGAGI come from the germline V gene. The CDR3 DNA sequence: TGTGCCAGCAGTTACGGGGGAGGGAGGAGGACGAATGAGCAGTTCTTC. Translating it yields CASSYGGGRRTNEQFF.

The V call is TRBV4-2, the J call TRBJ2-5; TRBD2 is a possible D gene (5 bases). Germline-derived CDR1 and CDR2 are LGHNA and YNFKEQ. V shed 2 bases and J shed 5 bases, with 18 bases lying between them. The CDR3 loop spans 16 amino acids. CDR3 nucleotide sequence: TGTGCCAGCAGCCAAAGGGCGGGTCTCGTGGGGGAGACCCAGTACTTC. Translating it yields CASSQRAGLVGETQYF.